Presented here are 21 T cell receptor beta chains from one specimen sequenced in a study of T cell responses to AZD1222 COVID-19 vaccine. Using immunoSEQ multiplex PCR, the repertoire was profiled, and TCRdb retains in-frame clones only, with some absent. The table has 80,000 or so clones, 90% seen once. This material consisted of peripheral blood, taken on day 0 of AZD1222 vaccination. The receptor set was obtained from an adult in good health.

This chain uses TRBV29-1 with TRBJ1-2; possibly TRBD1 for D (5 bases). The germline V gene encodes CDR1 SQVTM and CDR2 ANQGSEA. V gave up 5 bases and J gave up 5 bases, with 9 bases separating them. The CDR3 is 11 amino acids. The DNA for the CDR3 is TGCAGCGTTTCGGGGGTATATGGCTACACCTTC. It codes for CSVSGVYGYTF.

This clone was recorded only once. The chain joins TRBV20-1 to TRBJ1-1, with D uncertain. The V end lost 2 bases, the J end lost 6 bases, and 7 bases lay between the germline ends. Germline V lookup: CDR1 DFQATT, CDR2 SNEGSKA (reference sequence). The CDR3 has 11 amino acids. The DNA of the CDR3 is TGCAGTGCTAGATCGGAATCTGAAGCTTTCTTT. Translation gives CSARSESEAFF.

The chain combines TRBV24-1 with TRBJ1-2, with D tentatively TRBD1 (6 bases). The germline V and J ends were trimmed by 6 bases and 4 bases, with 20 bases remaining between them. This CDR3 spans 16 amino acids. Germline CDR1 reads KGHDR; CDR2 reads SFDVKD. The CDR3 loop reads CATSNGFEKGGYGYTF. CDR3 sequence (DNA): TGTGCCACCAGTAATGGCTTCGAAAAGGGGGGCTATGGCTACACCTTC.

J is TRBJ2-7 and V is TRBV11-3, with TRBD2 identical over 10 bases. Germline-derived CDR1 and CDR2 are SGHNT and YENEEA. There are 16 residues in the CDR3. The junction had 11 bases not matched to a gene; V was cut back by 5 bases and J by 4 bases. The CDR3 region has the DNA TGTGCCAGCAGCCTCAGGACTAGCGGAATCCTTTACGAGCAGTACTTC. Protein sequence: CASSLRTSGILYEQYF. Full variable domain (outside the CDR3, taken from reference TRBV11-3 and TRBJ2-7): EAGVVQSPRYKIIEKKQPVAFWCNPISGHNTLYWYLQNLGQGPELLIRYENEEAVDDSQLPKDRFSAERLKGVDSTLKIQPAELGDSAVYLCASSLRTSGILYEQYFGPGTRLTVT.

The genes are TRBV5-1 and TRBJ1-2; D uncertain. The CDR3 spans 15 residues. Germline assignment: CDR1 SGHRS and CDR2 YFSETQ. With 0 bases removed from V and 6 bases from J, the gap between germline ends came to 15 bases. Written as DNA, the CDR3 is TGCGCCAGCAGCTTGGATGACATAGGGAATAATGGCTACACCTTC. Protein sequence: CASSLDDIGNNGYTF.

The CDR3 protein is CASSQRANYGYTF. Here the CDR3 DNA reads TGTGCCAGCAGTCAACGGGCCAACTATGGCTACACCTTC. The chain recombines TRBV6-5 with TRBJ1-2; D unresolved. Trimming took off 5 bases at V and 2 bases at J, with 9 bases between the two ends. This CDR3 has 13 amino acids. Germline CDR1 is MNHEY and CDR2 is SVGAGI.

This chain joins TRBV19 and TRBJ1-4, with TRBD1 matching over 7 bases. Germline V gene sequence: CDR1 LNHDA, CDR2 SQIVND (reference sequence). The ends lost 5 bases at V and 6 bases at J; junction bases unmatched: 9. The CDR3 is 15 amino acids. The CDR3 nucleotides read TGTGCCAGTAGTCCCTTGACAGGGATCCATGAAAAACTGTTTTTT. Residues: CASSPLTGIHEKLFF.

The V call is TRBV6-5, the J call TRBJ1-2, with TRBD1 matching 8 bases. The CDR3 covers 16 residues. V lost 0 bases, J lost 5 bases, and 8 bases stayed unmatched. Looked up from germline, CDR1 is MNHEY and CDR2 is SVGAGI. DNA of the CDR3: TGTGCCAGCAGTTACTCGCAGGGACAGGCATTGTATGGCTACACCTTC. Its translation: CASSYSQGQALYGYTF.

The gene calls are TRBV9 and TRBJ2-7; D remains ambiguous. The CDR3 runs to 12 residues. V lost 2 bases, J lost 6 bases, and 9 bases lay in between. CDR1 and CDR2 (germline): SGDLS, YYNGEE. CDR3 DNA sequence: TGTGCCAGCAGCGTCTGGGCAGGCGAGCAGTACTTC. Encoded protein: CASSVWAGEQYF.

The table lists this clone with a count of one. J is TRBJ1-5 and V is TRBV19, with 7 bases fitting TRBD1. Germline V lookup: CDR1 LNHDA, CDR2 SQIVND (reference sequence). The CDR3 consists of 13 residues. The trim removed 4 bases at V and 6 bases at J, leaving 3 bases unmatched. The CDR3 nucleotides are TGTGCCAGTAGTACGACAGGGAGTCAGCCCCAGCATTTT. This translates into CASSTTGSQPQHF.

The genes are TRBV7-3 and TRBJ1-2; possibly TRBD1 for D (6 bases). This CDR3 contains 16 residues. V dropped 1 base and J dropped 4 bases, with 16 bases sitting between them. Germline V gene data show CDR1 as SGHTA and CDR2 as FQGTGA. DNA of the CDR3: TGTGCCAGCAGCTTAAGTACGGGGGCGGTGGGCTATGGCTACACCTTC. Translation gives CASSLSTGAVGYGYTF.

The J gene is TRBJ1-1, the V gene TRBV10-3, with D maybe TRBD1 (6 bases). Trimming took 5 bases from V and 1 from J, leaving 8 bases between them. The germline CDR1 and CDR2 sequences are ENHRY and SYGVKD. The CDR3 is 13 residues long. The CDR3 here is CAISRQENTEAFF. DNA for the CDR3: TGTGCCATCAGTAGACAGGAGAACACTGAAGCTTTCTTT.

J is TRBJ2-1 and V is TRBV6-1; D gene uncertain. The germline CDR1 and CDR2 sequences are MNHNS and SASEGT. The germline V and J ends were trimmed by 0 bases and 7 bases, with 16 bases remaining between them. The CDR3 runs to 16 residues. In nucleotides, the CDR3 is TGTGCCAGCAGTGAAGCGCCGGCGCCACCGTCGAATGAGCAGTTCTTC. This encodes CASSEAPAPPSNEQFF.

The chain carries TRBV29-1 and TRBJ1-1; TRBD1 aligns across 7 bases. Unmatched junction bases numbered 6, after V lost 7 bases and J lost 1 base. The length of the CDR3 is 13 residues. Germline CDR1 SQVTM, CDR2 ANQGSEA. CDR3 protein: CSARQGSNTEAFF. In DNA form, the CDR3 reads TGCAGCGCCAGACAGGGATCGAACACTGAAGCTTTCTTT.

The chain carries TRBV5-1 and TRBJ2-7; 12 bases agree with TRBD1. The CDR3 contains 15 residues. J was trimmed by 4 bases and V by 4 bases; bases with no gene match: 6. The germline V gene has CDR1 SGHRS and CDR2 YFSETQ. CDR3 coding DNA: TGCGCCAGCAGCCCAGGGACAGGGGGCGGGTACGAGCAGTACTTC. Its protein is CASSPGTGGGYEQYF. Combining the CDR3 with reference TRBV5-1 and TRBJ2-7 gives the whole variable domain KAGVTQTPRYLIKTRGQQVTLSCSPISGHRSVSWYQQTPGQGLQFLFEYFSETQRNKGNFPGRFSGRQFSNSRSEMNVSTLELGDSALYLCASSPGTGGGYEQYFGPGTRLTVT.

The V call is TRBV5-1, the J call TRBJ1-5; TRBD1 agrees at 8 bases. The CDR3 length is 14 residues. V lost 3 bases, J lost 6 bases, and 5 bases stayed unmatched. Germline CDR1 reads SGHRS; CDR2 reads YFSETQ. Here the CDR3 DNA reads TGCGCCAGCAGCTCCGGGACAGGAGGTCAGCCCCAGCATTTT. Its protein product is CASSSGTGGQPQHF. The full variable domain, its missing parts supplied by reference TRBV5-1 and TRBJ1-5, is KAGVTQTPRYLIKTRGQQVTLSCSPISGHRSVSWYQQTPGQGLQFLFEYFSETQRNKGNFPGRFSGRQFSNSRSEMNVSTLELGDSALYLCASSSGTGGQPQHFGDGTRLSIL.

The rearrangement uses TRBV7-2 and TRBJ2-5, with D possibly being TRBD1 or TRBD2 (5 bases each). The germline CDR1 and CDR2 sequences are SGHTA and FQGNSA. V was pared by 1 base and J by 2 bases, with 8 bases between. The CDR3 has 14 residues. CDR3 protein: CASSLGGWQETQYF. DNA for the CDR3: TGTGCCAGCAGCTTAGGGGGGTGGCAAGAGACCCAGTACTTC.

The genes are TRBV6-1 and TRBJ2-7; D gene unclear. Germline V gene lookup returns CDR1 MNHNS and CDR2 SASEGT. There are 16 residues in the CDR3. The germline V and J ends were trimmed by 0 bases and 1 base, with 13 bases remaining between them. Here the CDR3 DNA reads TGTGCCAGCAGTGAAGCGTCGGCAGCATATTCCTACGAGCAGTACTTC. Translation: CASSEASAAYSYEQYF.

The CDR3 sequence is CASSSGVGTAKSPLHF. CDR3 DNA sequence: TGCGCCAGCAGCTCGGGGGTCGGGACAGCCAAATCACCCCTCCACTTT. The chain couples TRBV5-1 to TRBJ1-6; 7 positions match TRBD1. In germline, CDR1 is SGHRS, CDR2 YFSETQ. V trimming: 3 bases; J trimming: 10 bases; junction bases outside the gene matches: 13. There are 16 residues in the CDR3.

In its sample, this clone was seen once. V usage is TRBV4-3 and J usage is TRBJ2-1; 10 nucleotides align to TRBD2. The V segment lost 1 base and the J segment 6 bases; nucleotides outside the gene matches: 12. The CDR3 runs to 18 residues. Germline CDR1 reads LGHNA; CDR2 reads YSLEER. DNA of the CDR3: TGCGCCAGCAGCCAAGGGTTGAGCGGGGGGGCCTGGGGCAATGAGCAGTTCTTC. It yields the protein CASSQGLSGGAWGNEQFF.

The chain couples TRBV5-1 to TRBJ1-2; TRBD1 might be the D (6 bases). V lost 0 bases to trimming and J lost 2 bases, with 17 bases between them. Germline CDR1 and CDR2: SGHRS and YFSETQ. The length of the CDR3 is 17 residues. Written as DNA, the CDR3 is TGCGCCAGCAGCTTGGATGCCAGGGGAGGTTTAAACTATGGCTACACCTTC. Translating gives CASSLDARGGLNYGYTF.